One and the same sample provided the 13 T cell receptor beta chains below, sequenced in a study of blood T cell repertoires in COVID-19. Here immunoSEQ multiplex PCR was the method, and the copy in TCRdb shows in-frame clones only, minus some. Of 70,000 to 80,000 clones in the sample, 75% to 95% were seen once. The sample consisted of peripheral blood. The receptors derive from a woman aged 60-75 years with active COVID-19.

The chain is built from TRBV19 and TRBJ2-7, with D maybe TRBD1 (5 bases). Per the germline V gene, CDR1 is LNHDA and CDR2 is SQIVND (reference sequence). The V end lost 5 bases, the J end lost 5 bases, and 22 bases lay between the germline ends. This CDR3 has 16 amino acids. CDR3 loop: CASSSQGSRTDHEQYF. In DNA, the CDR3 is TGTGCCAGTAGTTCCCAGGGTAGTAGAACGGACCACGAGCAGTACTTC. Full variable domain (outside the CDR3, taken from reference TRBV19 and TRBJ2-7): DGGITQSPKYLFRKEGQNVTLSCEQNLNHDAMYWYRQDPGQGLRLIYYSQIVNDFQKGDIAEGYSVSREKKESFPLTVTSAQKNPTAFYLCASSSQGSRTDHEQYFGPGTRLTVT.

The chain joins TRBV20-1 to TRBJ2-1, with 8 bases matching TRBD2. V lost 5 bases to trimming and J lost 14 bases; unmatched junction nucleotides: 8. CDR1 and CDR2 (germline): DFQATT, SNEGSKA (reference sequence). The length of the CDR3 is 11 residues. In nucleotides, the CDR3 is TGCAGTGCTGAGACCGGGACTAGTAAGTTCTTC. Protein sequence: CSAETGTSKFF.

The chain couples TRBV11-2 to TRBJ1-1, with D perhaps matching TRBD1 (5 bases). Trimming removed 4 bases from V and 1 base from J, with 10 bases in between. The germline CDR1 and CDR2 sequences are SGHAT and FQNNGV. This CDR3 has 14 residues. In DNA form, the CDR3 reads TGTGCCAGCAGCTCCGCTGACAGGAACACTGAAGCTTTCTTT. Translating gives CASSSADRNTEAFF.

The chain employs TRBV27 and TRBJ1-2; no definite D call. Between the trimmed V and J ends, which lost 6 bases and 7 bases, there was a span of 18 bases. Germline V CDR1 and CDR2: MNHEY, SMNVEV (reference sequence). The length of the CDR3 is 14 residues. CDR3: CASSLWGSEGGYTF. As DNA, the CDR3 is TGTGCCAGCAGCCTGTGGGGTAGCGAGGGTGGCTACACCTTC.

The genes are TRBV5-6 and TRBJ2-1; D unresolved. Germline CDR1 SGHDT, CDR2 YYEEEE. V was cut by 4 bases and J by 0 bases, with 11 bases left in between. CDR3 length: 15 amino acids. The CDR3 DNA sequence: TGTGCCAGCAGCCCTAACTACCACTCCTACAATGAGCAGTTCTTC. As protein: CASSPNYHSYNEQFF.

V and J are TRBV19 and TRBJ2-5; 8 bases match TRBD1. The germline gives CDR1 LNHDA, CDR2 SQIVND (reference sequence). Germline trimming cut 3 bases from V and 6 bases from J; bases unmatched to any gene: 3. The CDR3 sequence is 13 residues long. The CDR3 DNA follows: TGTGCCAGTAGTATTACAGGGGGAAAGACCCAGTACTTC. As protein: CASSITGGKTQYF.

The gene calls are TRBV5-6 and TRBJ2-3; D gene uncertain. CDR1 is SGHDT and CDR2 is YYEEEE in the germline V gene. This CDR3 region has 14 residues. The ends were cut back, 0 bases at V and 5 bases at J, with 10 bases in the middle. This CDR3 reads CASSLGPRVDTQYF. The CDR3 DNA follows: TGTGCCAGCAGCTTGGGACCACGGGTAGATACGCAGTATTTT.

This clone came up once. The chain recombines TRBV14 with TRBJ1-1; no clear D. The V end was cut by 2 bases, the J end by 1 base, with 8 bases between. Germline lookup yields CDR1 SGHDN and CDR2 FVKESK. This CDR3 region has 14 residues. CDR3 coding DNA: TGTGCCAGCAGCCAATTTACAAGGAACACTGAAGCTTTCTTT. Its protein product is CASSQFTRNTEAFF.

This clone was observed once. This rearrangement joins TRBV3-1 (or the pseudogene TRBV3-2) to TRBJ2-1; TRBD2 is a possible D gene (5 bases). Germline lookup yields CDR1 LGHDT and CDR2 YNNKEL (reference sequence). The ends were cut back, 2 bases at V and 7 bases at J, with 15 bases in the middle. CDR3 length: 15 residues. The CDR3 loop is CASSQRGSHGNEQFF. The CDR3 DNA follows: TGTGCCAGCAGCCAAAGAGGGAGCCACGGTAATGAGCAGTTCTTC.

The chain is built from TRBV5-1 and TRBJ2-7; the match to TRBD1 covers 8 bases. Germline trimming cut 7 bases from V and 6 bases from J; bases unmatched to any gene: 9. The CDR3 runs 13 residues. CDR1 is SGHRS and CDR2 is YFSETQ in the germline V gene. The CDR3 DNA reads as TGCGCCAGCGGTGGATCAGGGGGCCGCGAGCAGTACTTC. It translates to CASGGSGGREQYF.

This clone was recorded once. The chain has TRBV3-1 (or the pseudogene TRBV3-2) and TRBJ2-1; no clear D. This CDR3 is 12 amino acids long. V lost 5 bases and J 8 bases, leaving 10 bases between the germline ends. The germline CDR1 and CDR2 sequences are LGHDT and YNNKEL (reference sequence). The chain's CDR3 is CASSSFADEQFF. CDR3 in DNA: TGTGCCAGCAGCTCTTTCGCGGATGAGCAGTTCTTC.

The chain carries TRBV2 and TRBJ2-5, with D tentatively TRBD2 (6 bases). Trimming took off 7 bases at V and 7 bases at J, with 13 bases between the two ends. This CDR3 has 12 residues. The V gene's germline CDR1 is SNHLY and CDR2 FYNNEI. CDR3 nucleotides: TGTGCCAGCATCGGGCTCGGGGGGACCCAGTACTTC. Protein sequence: CASIGLGGTQYF.

This clone was observed a single time. The gene calls are TRBV19 and TRBJ1-6; 8 bases are shared with TRBD1. Germline CDR1 and CDR2: LNHDA and SQIVND (reference sequence). The CDR3 loop spans 22 amino acids. J gave up 0 bases and V 6 bases, and 22 bases lay outside the gene matches. CDR3 sequence reads: CASSPSAAGGGSGGSYNSPLHF. The CDR3, as DNA: TGTGCCAGTAGCCCTTCTGCGGCAGGGGGCGGATCTGGAGGCTCCTATAATTCACCCCTCCACTTT.